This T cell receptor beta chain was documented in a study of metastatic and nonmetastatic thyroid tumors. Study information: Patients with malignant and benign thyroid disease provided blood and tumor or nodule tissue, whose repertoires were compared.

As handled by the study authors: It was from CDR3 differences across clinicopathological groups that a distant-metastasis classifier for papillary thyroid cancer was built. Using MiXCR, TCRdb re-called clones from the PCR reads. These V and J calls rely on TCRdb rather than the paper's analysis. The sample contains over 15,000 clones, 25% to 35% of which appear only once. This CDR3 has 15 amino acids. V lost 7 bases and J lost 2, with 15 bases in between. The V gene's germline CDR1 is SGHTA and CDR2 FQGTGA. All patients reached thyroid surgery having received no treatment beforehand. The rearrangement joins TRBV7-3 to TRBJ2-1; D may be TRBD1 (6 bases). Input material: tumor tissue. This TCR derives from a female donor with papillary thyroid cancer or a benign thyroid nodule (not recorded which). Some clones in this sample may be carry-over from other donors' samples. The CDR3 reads CASIAKGHPYNEQFF. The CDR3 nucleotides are TGTGCCAGCATCGCGAAGGGACATCCCTACAATGAGCAGTTCTTC.